This T cell receptor beta chain was retrieved from a study of blood T cell repertoires in COVID-19 (dated by TCRdb to the early 2020s). For the wider study: Collaborator samples came from the United States, Italy and Spain and covered acute and convalescent phases of COVID-19. The prospective study material was composed of cDNA or gDNA derived from T cells, B-cell-depleted T cells, or PBMCs. The dataset comprised deeply sampled blood TCRbeta repertoires from subjects exposed to, actively infected with, or recovered from COVID-19. The repertoires were released in a freely available public database intended as a resource for research on the immune response to SARS-CoV-2. The samples were drawn from the first 160 participants of the ongoing ImmuneRACE study and from 1,254 subjects provided by 6 global collaborators. Sample metadata almost always included a de-identified subject ID, COVID-19 status, age in years and sex. Where available, HLA class I and class II types were taken from metadata supplied by the sample provider and were not determined by assay-based typing.

What the research found in general, with its limitations: The amount of clinical and demographic metadata varied by source and participant and was provided uncurated.

TCRbeta CDR3 regions were amplified from genomic DNA using the immunoSEQ Assay, a bias-controlled multiplex PCR. Per the original workflow: Nucleated cell counts per sample were estimated from amplification of reference gene primers within the assay. To quantify the absolute abundance of each unique TCRbeta CDR3 rearrangement, sequence reads were collapsed and filtered. For each sample, productive Simpson clonality was calculated as the square root of Simpson's diversity index over productive rearrangements. TCRdb carries this immuneACCESS record with in-frame sequences only. Its versions omit some clonotypes, under half of them owing to an unresolved V gene in the studies checked, with the rest unexplained. Clonal size and the V and J genes are those of that table, whereas D and trimming came from the DNA. In all, the sample holds about 270,000 clones, and about 91% of those were seen once. The ten largest clones represent 0.95% to 1.5% of the sample.

In regard to this clone: Its antigen target is currently unknown. Per-base quality was not reported, and no clone a single base away is much larger than it.

Participants in the prospective study were aged roughly 18 to 100 years, lived in under 30 United States geographic areas, and enrolled through a virtual design. In the prospective study, participants were assigned to cohorts based on the clinical history participants reported in a screening survey and a study questionnaire. In the prospective study, whole blood, serum and a nasopharyngeal or oropharyngeal swab were collected from each participant by mobile phlebotomists. Over a roughly 2-month period, participants in the prospective study had the option of providing additional blood draws and questionnaires. Before DNA extraction, prospective study blood samples were shipped either frozen or at room temperature. The sequence derives from a woman between 35 and 50 years old with acute COVID-19. Sequencing was carried out using PBMCs or T cells enriched from blood (not recorded which).

This receptor has the CDR3 CASNNQPGQGSYEQYF. The bases are TGTGCCAGCAATAATCAGCCGGGACAGGGCTCCTACGAGCAGTACTTC. The V gene is TRBV27 and the J gene is TRBJ2-7, with 9 bases aligning to TRBD1. The germline V and J ends show losses of 7 bases and 0 bases respectively, and no gene match explains 10 bases of the junction. Reading the germline V gene (reference sequence) gives CDR1 MNHEY and CDR2 SMNVEV. The CDR3 covers 16 residues, taking in both the cysteine and the phenylalanine. Of all the DNA, just the CDR3 is kept, 48 bases in frame from base 1.